The 17 T cell receptor beta chains presented below share a single source sample, sequenced in a study of T cells in Graves' hyperthyroidism and ophthalmopathy. It was RNA transcripts that yielded the amplified TCR beta CDR3 regions. Using the HTBI primer set, a first-round RT-PCR was run on the TCR CDR3. In TCRdb, the multiplex PCR reads were re-called with MiXCR into one record per CDR3 protein. The sample shows 500,000 to 600,000 distinct CDR3 sequences, 16% of them seen only once. The sequenced sample consisted of blood. These receptors came from a woman in her late teens or twenties with Graves' hyperthyroidism.

The sample holds many counts of this clonotype. The chain joins TRBV5-1 to TRBJ1-5, with 7 bases aligning to TRBD1. Per germline, CDR1 SGHRS and CDR2 YFSETQ. The CDR3 runs to 15 residues. Trimming took 1 base from V and 4 from J; bases not matched to a gene: 5. The CDR3 reads CASSLTGQINQPQHF. The DNA of the CDR3 is TGCGCCAGCAGCTTGACGGGACAGATAAATCAGCCCCAGCATTTT. The full variable domain, rest sourced from reference TRBV5-1 and TRBJ1-5, is KAGVTQTPRYLIKTRGQQVTLSCSPISGHRSVSWYQQTPGQGLQFLFEYFSETQRNKGNFPGRFSGRQFSNSRSEMNVSTLELGDSALYLCASSLTGQINQPQHFGDGTRLSIL.

Many counts were recorded for this clonotype. At one boundary the junction diverges from the germline segment, which might be a read error. The chain recombines TRBV4-1 with TRBJ1-2, with TRBD1 matching over 8 bases. Per germline, CDR1 MGHRA and CDR2 YSYEKL. This CDR3 is 12 amino acids long. As DNA, the CDR3 is TGTGCCAGCAGCCAAGACAGGGGTGGCTACACCTTC. Residues: CASSQDRGGYTF.

This clonotype was picked up many times. The chain combines TRBV20-1 with TRBJ1-1, with D possibly TRBD1 on 5 matching bases. This CDR3 spans 14 amino acids. Germline values: CDR1 DFQATT, CDR2 SNEGSKA (reference sequence). V was trimmed by 7 bases and J by 3 bases, leaving 18 bases between them. CDR3 sequence: CSVYFTGGDTEAFF. In DNA form, the CDR3 reads TGCAGTGTGTACTTTACTGGGGGAGACACTGAAGCTTTCTTT.

The CDR3 sequence is CSVSPSGIYEQYF. The CDR3 region has the DNA TGCAGCGTCTCCCCTAGCGGGATCTACGAGCAGTACTTC. The genes are TRBV29-1 and TRBJ2-7, with 9 bases that match TRBD2. J was trimmed by 3 bases and V by 6 bases; bases with no gene match: 6. CDR1 and CDR2 from the germline V gene are SQVTM and ANQGSEA. CDR3 length: 13 amino acids.

This clonotype was picked up many times. The gene calls are TRBV12-3 or TRBV12-4 and TRBJ2-1, with 9 bases identical to TRBD1. J lost 1 base, V lost 5 bases, and 6 bases had no gene match. There are 16 residues in the CDR3. CDR3 coding DNA: TGTGCCAGCAGTCCCGGGGACAGGGAATCCTACAATGAGCAGTTCTTC. Its translation: CASSPGDRESYNEQFF.

This clonotype was counted at least ten times. This rearrangement joins TRBV11-3 to TRBJ2-1; D is uncertain. Looked up from germline, CDR1 is SGHNT and CDR2 is YENEEA. CDR3 length: 18 amino acids. The V end was cut by 1 base, the J end by 0 bases, with 16 bases between. The CDR3: CASSLAQGALSSYNEQFF. In DNA, the CDR3 is TGTGCCAGCAGCTTAGCCCAAGGAGCCCTGAGCTCCTACAATGAGCAGTTCTTC. The variable domain in full, completed from reference TRBV11-3 and TRBJ2-1, reads EAGVVQSPRYKIIEKKQPVAFWCNPISGHNTLYWYLQNLGQGPELLIRYENEEAVDDSQLPKDRFSAERLKGVDSTLKIQPAELGDSAVYLCASSLAQGALSSYNEQFFGPGTRLTVL.

The chain couples TRBV20-1 to TRBJ2-1, with 14 bases lining up with TRBD2. Germline values: CDR1 DFQATT, CDR2 SNEGSKA (reference sequence). The CDR3 runs to 15 residues. V was clipped by 6 bases and J by 7 bases; unmatched bases: 8. CDR3 coding DNA: TGCAGTGCCGCCGGGACTAGCGGGAGTTGGAATGAGCAGTTCTTC. This encodes CSAAGTSGSWNEQFF.

The chain carries TRBV4-1 and TRBJ2-7; no firm D call. Trimming pared 1 base from V and 4 bases from J, leaving 11 bases between. There are 14 residues in the CDR3. CDR1 and CDR2 (germline): MGHRA, YSYEKL. The CDR3 protein is CASSQGVLGYEQYF. As DNA, the CDR3 is TGCGCCAGCAGCCAAGGAGTGTTGGGTTACGAGCAGTACTTC.

Many counts were recorded for this clonotype. J is TRBJ2-6 and V is TRBV6-1; D tentatively fits TRBD1 or TRBD2 (5 bases each). The CDR3 contains 15 residues. V was pared by 3 bases and J by 4 bases, with 10 bases between. CDR1 is MNHNS and CDR2 is SASEGT in the germline V gene. The CDR3 DNA follows: TGTGCCAGCAGTGAGGCAGGGAGCGGGGCCAACGTCCTGACTTTC. It translates to CASSEAGSGANVLTF.

CDR3 nucleotide sequence: TGTGCCAGCAGTTTTCGCACAGCAGATACGCAGTATTTT. This sequence encodes CASSFRTADTQYF. The chain joins TRBV28 to TRBJ2-3; no firm D call. The CDR3 sequence is 13 residues long. Germline assignment: CDR1 MDHEN and CDR2 SYDVKM. V was pared by 3 bases and J by 4 bases, with 8 bases between.

CDR3 sequence reads: CASSLTRGGLAGSNEQFF. The CDR3 DNA reads as TGTGCCAGCAGTTTAACACGCGGGGGACTAGCGGGATCCAATGAGCAGTTCTTC. This sequence joins TRBV28 and TRBJ2-1; TRBD2 matches 13 bases. This CDR3 region has 18 residues. The V gene's germline CDR1 is MDHEN and CDR2 SYDVKM. The J segment lost 6 bases and the V segment lost 2 bases, leaving 10 bases of the junction unmatched.

The J gene is TRBJ2-2, the V gene TRBV20-1; perhaps TRBD2 as D (6 bases). The CDR3 extends over 15 amino acids. The germline V and J ends were trimmed by 2 bases and 3 bases, with 13 bases remaining between them. Per germline, CDR1 DFQATT and CDR2 SNEGSKA (reference sequence). CDR3 DNA: TGCAGTGCTAGACGAGCGGGTTTGGACACCGGGGAGCTGTTTTTT. Amino acids: CSARRAGLDTGELFF.

Ten or more counts support this clonotype. The V call is TRBV2, the J call TRBJ2-4, with unresolved D. This CDR3 spans 15 amino acids. The germline V and J ends were trimmed by 5 bases and 0 bases, with 11 bases remaining between them. CDR1 and CDR2 from the germline V gene are SNHLY and FYNNEI. The CDR3 loop is CASSYSDLAKNIQYF. The CDR3 nucleotides read TGTGCCAGCAGTTACAGCGATCTAGCCAAAAACATTCAGTACTTC.

On this clonotype: This may arise from a read error, as a much more abundant clone is one base away. V gene TRBV30 combines with J gene TRBJ2-7, with no clear D. The DNA end favors TRBJ2-1, so the J call may be wrong. Germline CDR1 is GTSNPN and CDR2 is SVGIG (reference sequence). The CDR3 runs 13 residues. The CDR3 spells CAWSPDMAGEQFF. In DNA, the CDR3 is TGTGCCTGGAGCCCCGACATGGCCGGCGAGCAGTTCTTC.

The CDR3 DNA reads TGTGCCAGCAGTTGGGGACAGCACACAGATACGCAGTATTTT. Protein sequence: CASSWGQHTDTQYF. The chain joins TRBV6-5 to TRBJ2-3; TRBD1 matches 7 bases. The CDR3 spans 14 residues. Losses at the gene ends were 4 bases for V and 2 bases for J; bases not matched to a gene: 3. Germline assignment: CDR1 MNHEY and CDR2 SVGAGI.

This clonotype occurred many times. The rearrangement links TRBV3-1 to TRBJ2-5; D is perhaps TRBD1 (6 bases). There are 14 residues in the CDR3. Per germline, CDR1 LGHDT and CDR2 YNNKEL (reference sequence). The ends were cut back, 3 bases at V and 6 bases at J, with 14 bases in the middle. CDR3 DNA: TGTGCCAGCAGCCAGGTGCAGGGGATACAGACCCAGTACTTC. Translating gives CASSQVQGIQTQYF.

The J gene is TRBJ1-4, the V gene TRBV29-1, with D tentatively TRBD1 (6 bases). Germline loops: CDR1 SQVTM, CDR2 ANQGSEA. The CDR3 sequence is 14 residues long. V lost 3 bases, J lost 7 bases, and 15 bases lay in between. CDR3 nucleotide sequence: TGCAGCGTTGAGGAGACAGGCGTTCGTGAAAAACTGTTTTTT. It codes for CSVEETGVREKLFF. The entire variable domain, with the rest obtained from reference TRBV29-1 and TRBJ1-4, is as follows: SAVISQKPSRDICQRGTSLTIQCQVDSQVTMMFWYRQQPGQSLTLIATANQGSEATYESGFVIDKFPISRPNLTFSTLTVSNMSPEDSSIYLCSVEETGVREKLFFGSGTQLSVL.